These T cell receptor beta chains were read from a single sample in a study of HIV-infected patients and healthy controls. TCRdb recomputed calls from the 5' RACE reads with MiXCR, one row per CDR3 protein. The top ten hold roughly 3% of the sample, which has approximately 11,000 distinct CDR3 sequences, about 5.1% seen once. Sequenced material: blood. The receptors were gathered from an adult in good health. CDR3s include the opening cysteine and the closing phenylalanine or tryptophan. Each record gives: clone size, V gene, D gene, CDR3 length, J gene, CDR3 protein, CDR3 DNA. D genes are given only for firm matches. Rows may omit the clone size; those that give it use once, few, many or a size class.

size: medium-sized
V: TRBV6-1
D: -
length: 16
J: TRBJ1-1
CDR3: CASSEAGAGRNTEAFF
DNA: TGTGCCAGCAGTGAAGCTGGGGCAGGCAGGAACACTGAAGCTTTCTTT

size: many
V: TRBV2
D: -
length: 16
J: TRBJ2-7
CDR3: CASSDIGGGPSYEQYF
DNA: TGTGCCAGCAGTGATATAGGGGGAGGGCCCTCCTACGAGCAGTACTTC

size: many
V: TRBV11-2
D: TRBD2
length: 15
J: TRBJ2-7
CDR3: CASSFVRGGVYEQYF
DNA: TGTGCCAGCAGCTTCGTGCGGGGGGGCGTCTACGAGCAGTACTTC

size: many
V: TRBV20-1
D: -
length: 13
J: TRBJ2-7
CDR3: CSANGGGLGEQYF
DNA: TGCAGTGCTAATGGCGGCGGCTTGGGGGAGCAGTACTTC

size: medium-sized
V: TRBV2
D: -
length: 13
J: TRBJ1-2
CDR3: CASSLTDYYGYTF
DNA: TGTGCCAGCAGCTTGACAGATTACTATGGCTACACCTTC

size: medium-sized
V: TRBV20-1
D: -
length: 15
J: TRBJ1-5
CDR3: CSAREGGNGNQPQHF
DNA: TGCAGTGCTAGAGAAGGGGGTAATGGCAATCAGCCCCAGCATTTT

size: many
V: TRBV20-1
D: TRBD1
length: 15
J: TRBJ2-1
CDR3: CSATQTGGGYNEQFF
DNA: TGCAGTGCTACCCAGACAGGGGGAGGTTACAATGAGCAGTTCTTC

size: many
V: TRBV5-1
D: TRBD2
length: 15
J: TRBJ2-1
CDR3: CASSLGTSGGDEQFF
DNA: TGCGCCAGCAGCTTGGGGACTAGCGGGGGGGATGAGCAGTTCTTC

size: many
V: TRBV19
D: -
length: 11
J: TRBJ1-1
CDR3: CASSMVTEAFF
DNA: TGTGCCAGTAGTATGGTAACGGAAGCTTTCTTT

size: medium-sized
V: TRBV2
D: -
length: 15
J: TRBJ1-6
CDR3: CAVPGESSYNSPLHF
DNA: TGTGCCGTACCAGGGGAGAGCTCCTATAATTCACCCCTCCACTTT

size: medium-sized
V: TRBV4-1
D: -
length: 15
J: TRBJ1-2
CDR3: CASSGERVDWEGYTF
DNA: TGCGCCAGCAGCGGGGAAAGAGTGGATTGGGAGGGCTACACCTTC

size: many
V: TRBV28
D: -
length: 13
J: TRBJ2-2
CDR3: CASSFAGTGELFF
DNA: TGTGCCAGCAGTTTCGCAGGGACCGGGGAGCTGTTTTTT

size: many
V: TRBV3-1
D: -
length: 17
J: TRBJ2-5
CDR3: CASSQGQATSLRETQYF
DNA: TGTGCCAGCAGCCAAGGTCAGGCGACTTCCCTACGAGAGACCCAGTACTTC

size: medium-sized
V: TRBV2
D: TRBD1
length: 16
J: TRBJ1-5
CDR3: CASTRQGMGGYQPQHF
DNA: TGTGCCAGCACCCGACAGGGGATGGGGGGCTACCAGCCCCAGCATTTT

size: -
V: TRBV11-3
D: -
length: 15
J: TRBJ2-7
CDR3: CASSLDPSGAYEQYF
DNA: TGTGCCAGCAGCTTAGATCCCTCCGGTGCCTACGAGCAGTACTTC

size: many
V: TRBV6-2/TRBV6-3
D: -
length: 11
J: TRBJ2-1
CDR3: CASSPVIEQFF
DNA: TGTGCCAGCAGTCCCGTGATCGAGCAGTTCTTC

size: few
V: TRBV5-8
D: TRBD1
length: 15
J: TRBJ2-1
CDR3: CASSRDRGGYNEQFF
DNA: TGTGCCAGCAGTCGGGACAGGGGAGGTTACAATGAGCAGTTCTTC

size: medium-sized
V: TRBV20-1
D: -
length: 14
J: TRBJ1-1
CDR3: CSATPGHRNTEAFF
DNA: TGCAGTGCAACGCCGGGACATCGGAACACTGAAGCTTTCTTT

size: few
V: TRBV5-1
D: TRBD2
length: 16
J: TRBJ2-5
CDR3: CASSSGTSGGGETQYF
DNA: TGCGCCAGCAGCTCCGGGACTAGCGGGGGGGGAGAGACCCAGTACTTC

size: -
V: TRBV29-1
D: -
length: 13
J: TRBJ2-7
CDR3: CSARPLLSYEQYF
DNA: TGCAGCGCTCGACCCCTTCTCTCCTACGAGCAGTACTTC